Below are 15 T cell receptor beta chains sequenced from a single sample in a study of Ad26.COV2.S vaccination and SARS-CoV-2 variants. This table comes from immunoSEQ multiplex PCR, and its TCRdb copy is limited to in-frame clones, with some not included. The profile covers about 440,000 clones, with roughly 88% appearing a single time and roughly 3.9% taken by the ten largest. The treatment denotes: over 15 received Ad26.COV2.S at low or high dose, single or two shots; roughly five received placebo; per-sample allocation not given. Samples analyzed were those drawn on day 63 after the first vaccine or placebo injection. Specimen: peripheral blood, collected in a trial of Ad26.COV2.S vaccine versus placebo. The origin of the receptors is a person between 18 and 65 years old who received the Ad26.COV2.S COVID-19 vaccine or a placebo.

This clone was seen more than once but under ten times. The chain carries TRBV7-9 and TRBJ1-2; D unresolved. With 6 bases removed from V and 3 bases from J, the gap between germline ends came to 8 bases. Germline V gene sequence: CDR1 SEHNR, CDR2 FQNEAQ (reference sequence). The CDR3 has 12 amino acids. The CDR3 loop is CASRDGYYGYTF. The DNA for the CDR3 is TGTGCCAGCAGGGACGGGTACTATGGCTACACCTTC.

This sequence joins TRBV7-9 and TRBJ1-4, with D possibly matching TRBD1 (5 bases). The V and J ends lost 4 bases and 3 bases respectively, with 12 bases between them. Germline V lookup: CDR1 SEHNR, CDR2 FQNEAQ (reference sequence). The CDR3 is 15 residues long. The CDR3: CASSSYGGANEKLFF. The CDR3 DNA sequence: TGTGCCAGCAGCTCATATGGAGGGGCTAATGAAAAACTGTTTTTT. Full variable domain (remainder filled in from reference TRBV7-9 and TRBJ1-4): DTGVSQNPRHKITKRGQNVTFRCDPISEHNRLYWYRQTLGQGPEFLTYFQNEAQLEKSRLLSDRFSAERPKGSFSTLEIQRTEQGDSAMYLCASSSYGGANEKLFFGSGTQLSVL.

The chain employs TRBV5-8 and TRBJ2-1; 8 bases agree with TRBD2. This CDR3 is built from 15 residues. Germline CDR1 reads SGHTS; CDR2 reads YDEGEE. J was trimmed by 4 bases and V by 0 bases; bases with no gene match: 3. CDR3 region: CASSLGTSSYNEQFF. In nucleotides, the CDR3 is TGTGCCAGCAGCTTGGGGACTAGCAGTTACAATGAGCAGTTCTTC.

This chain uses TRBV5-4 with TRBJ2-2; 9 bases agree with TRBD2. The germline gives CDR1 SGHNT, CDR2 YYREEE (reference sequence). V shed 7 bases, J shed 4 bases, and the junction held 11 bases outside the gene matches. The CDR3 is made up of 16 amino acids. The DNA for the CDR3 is TGTGCCAGCCACTCGTTGGGGACTAGCAGCACCGGGGAGCTGTTTTTT. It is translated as CASHSLGTSSTGELFF.

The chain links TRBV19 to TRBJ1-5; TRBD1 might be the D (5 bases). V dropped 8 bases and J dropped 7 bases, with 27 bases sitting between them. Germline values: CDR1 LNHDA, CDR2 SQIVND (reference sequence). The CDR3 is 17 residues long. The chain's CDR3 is CASGFFWDRRSTQPQHF. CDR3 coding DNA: TGTGCCAGTGGGTTTTTTTGGGACCGAAGAAGCACCCAGCCCCAGCATTTT.

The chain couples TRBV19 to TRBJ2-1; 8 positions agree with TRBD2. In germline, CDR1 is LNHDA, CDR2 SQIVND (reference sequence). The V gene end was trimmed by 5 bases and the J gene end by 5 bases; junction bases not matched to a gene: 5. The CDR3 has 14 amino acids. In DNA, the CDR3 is TGTGCCAGTAGTTCTCGGACTAGCAACAATGAGCAGTTCTTC. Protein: CASSSRTSNNEQFF.

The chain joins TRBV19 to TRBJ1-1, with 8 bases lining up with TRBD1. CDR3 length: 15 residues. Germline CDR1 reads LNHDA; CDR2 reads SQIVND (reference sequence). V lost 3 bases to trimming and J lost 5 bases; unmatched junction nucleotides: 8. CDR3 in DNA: TGTGCCAGTAGTATTTGGGGGACAGGACGAACTGAAGCTTTCTTT. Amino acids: CASSIWGTGRTEAFF.

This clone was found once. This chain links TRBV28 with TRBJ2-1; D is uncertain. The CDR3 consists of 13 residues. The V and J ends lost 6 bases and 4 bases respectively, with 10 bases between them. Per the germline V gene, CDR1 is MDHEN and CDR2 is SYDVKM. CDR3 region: CASRGMGYNEQFF. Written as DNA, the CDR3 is TGTGCCAGCAGGGGGATGGGATACAATGAGCAGTTCTTC.

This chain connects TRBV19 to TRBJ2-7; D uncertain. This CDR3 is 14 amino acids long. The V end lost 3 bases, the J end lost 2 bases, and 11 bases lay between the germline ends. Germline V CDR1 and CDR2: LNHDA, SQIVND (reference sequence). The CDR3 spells CASSMAWGTYEQYF. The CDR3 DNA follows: TGTGCCAGTAGTATGGCATGGGGAACCTACGAGCAGTACTTC.

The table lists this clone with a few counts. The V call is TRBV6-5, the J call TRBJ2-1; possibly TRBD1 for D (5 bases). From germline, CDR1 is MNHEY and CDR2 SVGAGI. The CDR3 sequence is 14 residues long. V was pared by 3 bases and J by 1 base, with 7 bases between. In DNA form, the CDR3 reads TGTGCCAGCAGTTATCAGGGTTCCTACAATGAGCAGTTCTTC. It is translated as CASSYQGSYNEQFF.

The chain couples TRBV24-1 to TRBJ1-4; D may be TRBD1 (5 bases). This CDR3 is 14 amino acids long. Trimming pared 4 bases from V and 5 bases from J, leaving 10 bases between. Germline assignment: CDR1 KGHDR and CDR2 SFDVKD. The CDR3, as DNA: TGTGCCACCAGTGAAGGGGTGGGCAATGAAAAACTGTTTTTT. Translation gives CATSEGVGNEKLFF.

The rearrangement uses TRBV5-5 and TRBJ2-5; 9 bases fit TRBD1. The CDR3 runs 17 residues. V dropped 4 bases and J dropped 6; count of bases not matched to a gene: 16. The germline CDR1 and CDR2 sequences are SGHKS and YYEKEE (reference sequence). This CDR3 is CASSPRPRTGGIKTQYF. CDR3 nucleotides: TGTGCCAGCAGCCCGCGGCCTAGAACAGGGGGCATCAAGACCCAGTACTTC. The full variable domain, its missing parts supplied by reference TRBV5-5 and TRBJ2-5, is DAGVTQSPTHLIKTRGQQVTLRCSPISGHKSVSWYQQVLGQGPQFIFQYYEKEERGRGNFPDRFSARQFPNYSSELNVNALLLGDSALYLCASSPRPRTGGIKTQYFGPGTRLLVL.

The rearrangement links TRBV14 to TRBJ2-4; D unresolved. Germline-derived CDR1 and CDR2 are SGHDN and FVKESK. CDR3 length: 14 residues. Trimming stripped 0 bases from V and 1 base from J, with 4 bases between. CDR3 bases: TGTGCCAGCAGCCAAGATGTCGCCAAAAACATTCAGTACTTC. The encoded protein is CASSQDVAKNIQYF.

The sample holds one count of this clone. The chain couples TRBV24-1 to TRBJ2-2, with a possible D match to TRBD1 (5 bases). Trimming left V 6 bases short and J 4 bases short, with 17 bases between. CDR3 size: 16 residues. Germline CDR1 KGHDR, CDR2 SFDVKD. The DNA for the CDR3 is TGTGCCACCAGTCCTCGAGACAGTCCACTCACCGGGGAGCTGTTTTTT. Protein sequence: CATSPRDSPLTGELFF.

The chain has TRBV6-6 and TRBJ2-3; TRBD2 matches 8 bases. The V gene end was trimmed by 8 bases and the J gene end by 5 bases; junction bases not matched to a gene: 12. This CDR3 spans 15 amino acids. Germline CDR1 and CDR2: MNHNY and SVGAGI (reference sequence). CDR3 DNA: TGTGCCAGCGGAGGAAACAGCGGGAGAGGAGATACGCAGTATTTT. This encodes CASGGNSGRGDTQYF.